Shown below are 15 T cell receptor beta chains from a single sample sequenced in a study of CD8 T cells in ankylosing spondylitis. In TCRdb, the 5' RACE reads were re-called with MiXCR into one record per CDR3 protein. The repertoire includes 230,000 or so distinct CDR3 sequences, more than 20% of them detected once, and roughly 0.6% sits in the top ten. The sequenced material came from blood, either unsorted or a sorted T cell fraction (not recorded which). The receptor source for this set is a male donor with ankylosing spondylitis or in good health (not recorded which).

This clonotype was seen more than once but under ten times. V gene TRBV20-1 combines with J gene TRBJ1-1; D unresolved. V was pared by 7 bases and J by 0 bases, with 6 bases between. This CDR3 contains 11 residues. Germline-derived CDR1 and CDR2 are DFQATT and SNEGSKA (reference sequence). In DNA, the CDR3 is TGCAGTGTTACCTTGAACACTGAAGCTTTCTTT. Translation: CSVTLNTEAFF.

This rearrangement joins TRBV20-1 to TRBJ1-1, with no clear D. This CDR3 has 11 amino acids. Germline CDR1 is DFQATT and CDR2 is SNEGSKA (reference sequence). The V end was cut by 0 bases, the J end by 7 bases, with 6 bases between. CDR3 amino acids: CSARDTFEAFF. The CDR3 DNA reads TGCAGTGCTAGAGACACGTTTGAAGCTTTCTTT.

At least ten counts were recorded for this clonotype. The chain recombines TRBV20-1 with TRBJ1-5; 7 bases agree with TRBD1. CDR1 DFQATT and CDR2 SNEGSKA come from the germline V gene (reference sequence). J gave up 0 bases and V 1 base, and 3 bases lay outside the gene matches. There are 15 residues in the CDR3. CDR3 residues: CSARGDSYSNQPQHF. The CDR3 DNA follows: TGCAGTGCTAGAGGGGACAGTTATAGCAATCAGCCCCAGCATTTT.

This clonotype turned up a few times. V is TRBV20-1 and J is TRBJ2-7; 9 nucleotides agree with TRBD1. Germline V gene sequence: CDR1 DFQATT, CDR2 SNEGSKA (reference sequence). Losses at the gene ends were 3 bases for V and 7 bases for J; bases not matched to a gene: 13. CDR3 size: 15 residues. The CDR3 DNA reads as TGCAGTGCTAGGCCCTCCGGACAGGGGTCCTGGGAGCAGTACTTC. The encoded protein is CSARPSGQGSWEQYF.

The DNA of the CDR3 is TGTGCCAGCAGCCCGACTAGCGGGGGCTACAATGAGCAGTTCTTC. It specifies CASSPTSGGYNEQFF. The chain is built from TRBV4-2 and TRBJ2-1; 12 nucleotides match TRBD2. CDR3 length equals 15 residues. V gave up 4 bases and J gave up 3 bases; unmatched junction bases: 1. The germline CDR1 and CDR2 sequences are LGHNA and YNFKEQ.

The rearrangement joins TRBV7-2 to TRBJ2-7, with D hard to call. V was pared by 1 base and J by 8 bases, with 3 bases between. The germline CDR1 and CDR2 sequences are SGHTA and FQGNSA. The length of the CDR3 is 10 residues. In DNA, the CDR3 is TGTGCCAGCAGCTTAGTGAAGCAGTACTTC. This gives the protein CASSLVKQYF.

A few counts support this clonotype. The chain combines TRBV20-1 with TRBJ1-2; D not resolved. Germline V gene sequence: CDR1 DFQATT, CDR2 SNEGSKA (reference sequence). The CDR3 contains 12 residues. Trimming took off 6 bases at V and 1 base at J, with 9 bases between the two ends. CDR3 DNA sequence: TGCAGTGCCGATTCTTTTAACTATGGCTACACCTTC. Translated: CSADSFNYGYTF.

This clonotype was observed many times. The chain combines TRBV12-3 or TRBV12-4 with TRBJ2-7; TRBD2 is a possible D gene (6 bases). The CDR3 totals 14 residues. V was trimmed by 3 bases and J by 2 bases, leaving 11 bases between them. For the CDR3, the DNA is TGTGCCAGCAGTTTCGAAAGCGGGCCCTACGAGCAGTACTTC. Translated, it gives CASSFESGPYEQYF.

This clonotype came up many times. The rearrangement links TRBV5-1 to TRBJ2-3; D possibly matches TRBD1 or TRBD2 (6 bases each). Trimming shortened V by 0 bases and J by 6 bases, and 14 bases separated the two germline ends. The CDR3 has 15 residues. Germline loops: CDR1 SGHRS, CDR2 YFSETQ. CDR3 nucleotide sequence: TGCGCCAGCAGCTTGGTAGGGGGGCCAGAGGATACGCAGTATTTT. Protein product: CASSLVGGPEDTQYF.

V gene TRBV20-1 combines with J gene TRBJ2-7; 11 bases line up with TRBD1. This CDR3 comprises 14 residues. Germline assignment: CDR1 DFQATT and CDR2 SNEGSKA (reference sequence). Trimming at V came to 6 bases and at J to 4 bases, leaving 8 bases not matched to a gene. DNA of the CDR3: TGCAGTGCCAAAGGACAGGGGGCTACTTACGAGCAGTACTTC. This gives the protein CSAKGQGATYEQYF.

This clonotype was detected ten times or more. V gene TRBV6-4 combines with J gene TRBJ2-3; D tentatively fits TRBD1 or TRBD2 (5 bases each). V shed 7 bases and J shed 0 bases, with 14 bases lying between them. This CDR3 comprises 15 residues. Per germline, CDR1 MRHNA and CDR2 SNTAGT. CDR3 nucleotides: TGTGCCAGCACGAGGGCAGGGCTGAGCACAGATACGCAGTATTTT. Translating it yields CASTRAGLSTDTQYF.

Only a few counts were recorded for this clonotype. V and J are TRBV14 and TRBJ2-4; tentative D call: TRBD2 (5 bases). The germline V gene has CDR1 SGHDN and CDR2 FVKESK. CDR3 length: 13 residues. The ends were cut back, 0 bases at V and 9 bases at J, with 9 bases in the middle. CDR3 DNA sequence: TGTGCCAGCAGCCAAGATCTAGGGAGCATTCAGTACTTC. Translating it yields CASSQDLGSIQYF.

Concerning this clonotype: At one boundary the junction diverges from the germline segment, which might be a read error. V is TRBV20-1 and J is TRBJ2-7; 10 positions agree with TRBD1. The CDR3 is 14 amino acids. Germline CDR1 DFQATT, CDR2 SNEGSKA (reference sequence). CDR3 bases: TGCAGTGCTCAGGGACAGGGGAGCTCCTACGAGCAGCACTTC. This sequence encodes CSAQGQGSSYEQHF.

V gene TRBV7-9 combines with J gene TRBJ2-1; D is possibly TRBD1 (5 bases). The germline V and J ends were trimmed by 0 bases and 4 bases, with 13 bases remaining between them. The germline V gene has CDR1 SEHNR and CDR2 FQNEAQ (reference sequence). This CDR3 spans 16 amino acids. The CDR3: CASSLAAGMRYNEQFF. The CDR3, as DNA: TGTGCCAGCAGCTTAGCAGCAGGGATGAGATACAATGAGCAGTTCTTC.

This clonotype was seen only a few times. The CDR3 sequence is CASSAGLAGGTQYF. CDR3 bases: TGTGCCAGCAGTGCCGGACTAGCGGGGGGGACGCAGTATTTT. This sequence joins TRBV6-4 and TRBJ2-3; the match to TRBD2 covers 15 bases. Trimming removed 4 bases from V and 9 bases from J; junction bases left unmatched: 2. This CDR3 has 14 amino acids. Germline V gene data show CDR1 as MRHNA and CDR2 as SNTAGT.